This T cell receptor beta chain derives from a study of T cells in Graves' hyperthyroidism and ophthalmopathy. Study-level background: Once the initial diagnosis was made, peripheral blood was obtained before any treatment.

This clonotype was counted at least ten times. Its antigen is as yet unknown. RNA transcripts gave rise to amplified TCR beta CDR3 regions. Primed by the HTBI set, a first-round RT-PCR was run on the TCR CDR3. TCRdb redid the calling of the multiplex PCR reads with MiXCR, one entry per CDR3 protein. The sample has under 350,000 distinct CDR3 sequences; approximately 15% are singletons. This CDR3 has 15 amino acids. Germline V gives CDR1 MNHEY, CDR2 SMNVEV (reference sequence). V gave up 3 bases and J gave up 10 bases; unmatched junction bases: 10. 10 ml fresh peripheral blood yielded the PBMCs. Overall study findings and caveats: Using 13 V-J features, a model discriminated ophthalmopathy from stable hyperthyroidism.

The specimen sequenced was blood. This receptor was taken from a woman aged 55-69 years with Graves' ophthalmopathy. The gene calls are TRBV27 and TRBJ2-1; 9 bases align to TRBD2. The CDR3 nucleotides read TGTGCCAGCAGTTTGATGGGACTAGCCCACACAGAGCAGTTCTTC. Amino acid sequence: CASSLMGLAHTEQFF.